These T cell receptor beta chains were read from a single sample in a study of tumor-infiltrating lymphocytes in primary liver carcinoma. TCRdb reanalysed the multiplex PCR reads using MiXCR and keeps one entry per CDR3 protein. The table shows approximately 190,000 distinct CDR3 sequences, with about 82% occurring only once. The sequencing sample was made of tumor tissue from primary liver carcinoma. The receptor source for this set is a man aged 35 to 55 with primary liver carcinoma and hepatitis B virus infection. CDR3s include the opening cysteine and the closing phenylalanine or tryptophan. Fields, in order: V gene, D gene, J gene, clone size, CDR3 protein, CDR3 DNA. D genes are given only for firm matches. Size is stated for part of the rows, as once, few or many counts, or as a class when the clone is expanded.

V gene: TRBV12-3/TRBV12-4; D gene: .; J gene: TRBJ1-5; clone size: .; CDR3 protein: CASSSAGGSSQPQRF; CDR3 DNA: TGTGCCAGCAGTTCAGCGGGGGGGAGCAGTCAGCCCCAGCGTTTT
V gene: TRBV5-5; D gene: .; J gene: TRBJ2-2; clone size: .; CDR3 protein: CASSLPQTAHTGKLYF; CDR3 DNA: TGTGCCAGCAGCTTGCCCCAAACAGCTCACACCGGGAAGCTGTATTTT
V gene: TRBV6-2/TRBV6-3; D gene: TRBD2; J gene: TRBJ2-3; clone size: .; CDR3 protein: CAGSYLPGGPTDTQYF; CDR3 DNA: TGTGCCGGCAGTTACCTACCGGGAGGGCCGACAGATACGCAGTATTTT
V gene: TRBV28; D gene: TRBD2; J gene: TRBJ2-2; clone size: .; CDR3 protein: CASRITGGLAEFTGQLFF; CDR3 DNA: TGTGCCAGCAGAATCACGGGGGGACTAGCGGAATTCACCGGGCAGCTGTTTTTT
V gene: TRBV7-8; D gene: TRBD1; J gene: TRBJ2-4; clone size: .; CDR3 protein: CASNLGTGVYIEYF; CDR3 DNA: TGTGCCAGCAACTTGGGGACAGGGGTGTACATTGAGTACTTC
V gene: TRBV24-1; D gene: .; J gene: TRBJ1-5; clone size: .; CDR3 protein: CVTSDWTFASNQPQHF; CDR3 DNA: TGTGTCACCAGTGACTGGACATTTGCGAGCAATCAGCCCCAGCATTTT
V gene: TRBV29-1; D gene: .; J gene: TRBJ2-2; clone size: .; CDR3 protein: CSVGGSVGRTGELFF; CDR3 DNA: TGCAGCGTTGGGGGGAGTGTAGGGCGAACCGGGGAGCTATTTTTT
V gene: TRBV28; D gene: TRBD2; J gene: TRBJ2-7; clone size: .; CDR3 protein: CASRPGTSGRAYLEQYF; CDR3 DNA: TGTGCCAGCAGACCCGGGACTAGCGGAAGGGCCTATCTCGAGCAGTACTTC
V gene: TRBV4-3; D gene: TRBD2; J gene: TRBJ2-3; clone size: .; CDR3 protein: CASSQDLPSGTSGRAVTQYF; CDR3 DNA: TGCGCGAGCAGTCAAGATCTTCCCTCCGGGACTAGCGGGAGAGCAGTTACGCAGTATTTT
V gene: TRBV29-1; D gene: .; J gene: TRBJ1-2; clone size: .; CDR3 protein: CSVGAPTGTQATNYDYTF; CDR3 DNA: TGCAGCGTTGGGGCACCAACAGGAACTCAAGCGACTAACTATGACTACACCTTC
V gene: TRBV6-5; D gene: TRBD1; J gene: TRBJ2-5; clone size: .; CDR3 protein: CASSSEGHRGQEPQYF; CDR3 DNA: TGTGCCAGCAGTTCAGAGGGGCATAGGGGGCAAGAGCCCCAGTACTTC
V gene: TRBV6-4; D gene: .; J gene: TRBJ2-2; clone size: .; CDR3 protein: CASSDEQWAGELFF; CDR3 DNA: TGTGCCAGCAGTGACGAACAGTGGGCCGGGGAGCTGTTTTTT
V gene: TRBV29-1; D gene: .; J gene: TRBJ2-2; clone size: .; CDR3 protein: CGVVNRVNTGDLFF; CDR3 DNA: TGCGGCGTTGTCAACAGGGTGAACACCGGCGATCTGTTTTTT
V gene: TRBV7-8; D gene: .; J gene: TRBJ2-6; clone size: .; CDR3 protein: CASSSTMTRSGANVLTF; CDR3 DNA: TGTGCCAGCAGCTCTACGATGACGCGCTCTGGGGCCAACGTCCTGACTTTC
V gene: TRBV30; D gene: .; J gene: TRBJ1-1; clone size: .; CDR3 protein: CAWNRDMNAEAFF; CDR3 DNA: TGTGCCTGGAATCGGGATATGAACGCTGAAGCTTTCTTT
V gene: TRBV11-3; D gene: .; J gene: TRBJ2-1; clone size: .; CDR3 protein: CASNLRVPGLPHNEQFF; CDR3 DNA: TGTGCCAGCAACTTACGCGTACCGGGACTCCCCCACAACGAGCAGTTCTTC
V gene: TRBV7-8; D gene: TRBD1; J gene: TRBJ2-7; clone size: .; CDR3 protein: CASSKGDRGHVQYF; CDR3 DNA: TGTGCCAGCAGCAAAGGTGACAGGGGCCACGTGCAGTACTTC
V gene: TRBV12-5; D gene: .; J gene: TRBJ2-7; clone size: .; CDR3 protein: CASGGTGSYKHYF; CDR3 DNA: TGTGCCAGTGGGGGGACCGGTTCCTATAAGCACTACTTC
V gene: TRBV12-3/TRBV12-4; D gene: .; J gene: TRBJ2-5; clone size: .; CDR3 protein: CASGLSRVPETQYF; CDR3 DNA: TGTGCCAGCGGTTTGTCAAGGGTGCCAGAGACCCAGTACTTC
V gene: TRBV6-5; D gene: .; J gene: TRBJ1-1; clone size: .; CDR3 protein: CASSSSDSYTEAFF; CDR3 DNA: TGTGCCAGCAGCTCCTCTGACAGTTACACTGAAGCTTTCTTT
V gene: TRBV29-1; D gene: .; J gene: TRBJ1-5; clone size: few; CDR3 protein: CNAADGDQPQHF; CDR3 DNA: TGCAACGCTGCGGACGGCGATCAGCCCCAGCATTTT
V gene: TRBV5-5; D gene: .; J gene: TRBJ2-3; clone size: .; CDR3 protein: CANSLETGTDTQYF; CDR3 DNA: TGTGCCAACAGCTTGGAGACGGGAACAGACACGCAGTATTTT
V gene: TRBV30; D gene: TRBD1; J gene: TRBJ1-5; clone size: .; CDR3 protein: CVWSPRQGVSNQPQHF; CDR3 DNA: TGTGTCTGGAGTCCCCGACAGGGGGTGAGCAATCAGCCCCAACATTTT
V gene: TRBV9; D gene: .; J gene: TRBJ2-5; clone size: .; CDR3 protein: CASSLDVRGTAQYF; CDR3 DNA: TGTGCCAGCAGCCTCGACGTTCGGGGGACGGCCCAGTACTTC
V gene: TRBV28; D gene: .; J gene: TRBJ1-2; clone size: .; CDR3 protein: CASSAGGPYGYTF; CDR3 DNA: TGTGCCAGCAGCGCTGGGGGTCCCTATGGATACACCTTC
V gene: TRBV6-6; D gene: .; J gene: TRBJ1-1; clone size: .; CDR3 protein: CAISTGWTTEAFF; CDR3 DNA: TGTGCCATCAGCACGGGGTGGACTACTGAAGCTTTCTTT
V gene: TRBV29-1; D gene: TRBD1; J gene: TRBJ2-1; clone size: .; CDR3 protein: CSVEFGTGGFNQQFF; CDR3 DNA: TGCAGCGTTGAGTTCGGGACAGGGGGCTTTAATCAGCAGTTCTTC
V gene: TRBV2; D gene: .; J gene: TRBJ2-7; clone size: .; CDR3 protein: CVSSGQFPGHYEQYF; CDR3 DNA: TGTGTCAGCAGTGGACAGTTCCCTGGTCACTACGAGCAGTACTTC
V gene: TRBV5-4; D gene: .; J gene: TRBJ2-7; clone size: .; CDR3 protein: CASSTPDGGTHEQYF; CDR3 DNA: TGTGCCAGCAGCACCCCGGATGGCGGGACCCACGAGCAGTACTTC
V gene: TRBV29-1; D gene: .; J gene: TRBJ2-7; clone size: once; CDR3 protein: CSVAGRESSYEQYF; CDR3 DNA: TGCAGCGTGGCCGGGAGAGAAAGCTCCTATGAGCAGTACTTC
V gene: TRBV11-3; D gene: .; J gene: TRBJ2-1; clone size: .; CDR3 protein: CASSLNTSEQFF; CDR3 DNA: TGTGCCAGTAGCTTAAATACCAGTGAGCAGTTCTTC
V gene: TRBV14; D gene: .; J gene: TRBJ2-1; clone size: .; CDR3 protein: CASSAVTGWVINEPFF; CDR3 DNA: TGTGCCAGCAGTGCCGTAACGGGATGGGTAATCAATGAGCCGTTCTTC
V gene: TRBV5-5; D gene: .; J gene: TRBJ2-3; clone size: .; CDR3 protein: CASRFGDTQYF; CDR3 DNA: TGCGCCAGCAGGTTTGGAGATACGCAGTATTTT
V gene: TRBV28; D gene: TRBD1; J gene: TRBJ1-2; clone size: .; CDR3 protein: CASSTHPWTGTYGYTF; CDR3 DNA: TGTGCCAGCAGTACACACCCCTGGACAGGGACCTATGGCTACACCTTC
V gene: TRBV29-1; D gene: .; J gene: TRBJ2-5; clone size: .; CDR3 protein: CSVLLKSETQYF; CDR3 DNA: TGCAGCGTTCTCCTCAAATCGGAGACCCAGTACTTC
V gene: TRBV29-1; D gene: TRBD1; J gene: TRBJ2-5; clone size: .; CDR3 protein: CSFRVPGQGIETKYF; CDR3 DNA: TGCAGCTTCCGAGTCCCGGGACAGGGGATTGAGACCAAGTACTTC
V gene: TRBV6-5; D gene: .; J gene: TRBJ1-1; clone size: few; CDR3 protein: CASCYMGGPEAFF; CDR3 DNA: TGTGCCAGCTGTTACATGGGGGGCCCTGAAGCTTTCTTT
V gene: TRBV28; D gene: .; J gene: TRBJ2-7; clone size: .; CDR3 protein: CASSLWGGNMVERYF; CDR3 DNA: TGTGCCAGCAGTTTATGGGGCGGGAACATGGTCGAGCGATACTTC
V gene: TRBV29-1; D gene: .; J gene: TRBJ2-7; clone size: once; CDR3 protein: CSEGQTYEQYF; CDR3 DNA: TGCAGCGAGGGACAAACCTACGAGCAGTACTTC
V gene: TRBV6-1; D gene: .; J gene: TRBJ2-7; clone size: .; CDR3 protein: CASSPRRYRSSYEQYF; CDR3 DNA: TGTGCCAGCAGCCCTCGCCGGTACAGGAGCTCCTACGAGCAGTATTTC
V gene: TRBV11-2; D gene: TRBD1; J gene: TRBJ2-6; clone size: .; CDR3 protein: CASSMRGDRGISLYGANVLTF; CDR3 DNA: TGTGCCAGCAGCATGCGGGGAGACAGGGGCATTTCCCTCTATGGGGCTAACGTCCTGACTTTC
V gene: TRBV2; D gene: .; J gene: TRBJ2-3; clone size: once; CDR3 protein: CASSFEETKYF; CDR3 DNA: TGTGCCAGTAGTTTCGAAGAAACGAAGTATTTT
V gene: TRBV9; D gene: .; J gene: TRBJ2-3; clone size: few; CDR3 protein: CASRVGTDTQYF; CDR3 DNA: TGTGCCAGCAGGGTAGGGACAGATACGCAGTATTTT
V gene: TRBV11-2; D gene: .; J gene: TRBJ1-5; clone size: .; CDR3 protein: CASSLRADQLQHF; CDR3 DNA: TGTGCCAGCAGTTTAAGGGCCGATCAGCTCCAGCATTTT
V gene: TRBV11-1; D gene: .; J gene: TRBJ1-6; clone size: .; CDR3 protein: CTSSRTLASPIHF; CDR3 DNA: TGTACCAGCAGCCGGACACTGGCTTCGCCCATCCATTTT
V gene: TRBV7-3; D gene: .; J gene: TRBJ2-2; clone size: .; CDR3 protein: CATSPRGPTNTGELFF; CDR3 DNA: TGTGCCACCAGCCCTCGAGGACCTACGAACACCGGGGAGCTGTTTTTT
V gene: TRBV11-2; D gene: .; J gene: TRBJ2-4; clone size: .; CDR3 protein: CASTGSAVAKNIQYF; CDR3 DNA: TGTGCCAGCACAGGTTCGGCGGTAGCCAAAAACATTCAGTACTTC
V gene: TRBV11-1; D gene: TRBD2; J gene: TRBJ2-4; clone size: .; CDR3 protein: CASNSPGTSGTKNIRYF; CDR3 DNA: TGTGCCAGCAACTCTCCCGGGACTAGTGGGACCAAAAACATTCGGTACTTC
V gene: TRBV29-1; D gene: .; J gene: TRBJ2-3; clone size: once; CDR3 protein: CSFLRGNTDTQYF; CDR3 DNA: TGCAGCTTTTTACGCGGGAACACAGATACGCAATATTTT
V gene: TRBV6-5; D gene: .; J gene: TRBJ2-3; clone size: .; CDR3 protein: CASSLTATDTTDTEYF; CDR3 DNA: TGTGCCAGCAGTTTAACCGCGACAGACACCACAGATACGGAGTATTTT
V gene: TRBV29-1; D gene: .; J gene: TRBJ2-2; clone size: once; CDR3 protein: CCVDAGTKTGELFF; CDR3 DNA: TGCTGCGTTGACGCAGGGACGAAGACCGGGGAGCTGTTTTTT
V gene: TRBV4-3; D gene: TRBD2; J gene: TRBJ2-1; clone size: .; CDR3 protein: CASSQDLEGGTYNEKFF; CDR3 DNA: TGCGCCAGCAGCCAAGACCTAGAGGGAGGGACGTACAATGAGAAGTTCTTC
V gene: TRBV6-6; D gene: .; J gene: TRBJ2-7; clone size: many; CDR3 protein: CASRRAYEQYF; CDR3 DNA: TGTGCCAGCAGGAGAGCCTACGAGCAGTACTTC
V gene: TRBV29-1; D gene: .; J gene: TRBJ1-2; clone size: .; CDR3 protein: CNMEQASSYTF; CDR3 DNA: TGCAACATGGAACAGGCATCAAGCTACACCTTC
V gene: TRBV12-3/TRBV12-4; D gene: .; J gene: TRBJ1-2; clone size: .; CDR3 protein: CASSYGQRLGYTF; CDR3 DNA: TGTGCCAGCAGTTACGGCCAGCGACTGGGCTACACCTTC
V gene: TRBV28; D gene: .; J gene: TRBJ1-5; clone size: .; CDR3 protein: CVSSFQGATQPQHF; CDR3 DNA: TGTGTCAGTAGTTTCCAGGGAGCTACTCAGCCCCAGCATTTT
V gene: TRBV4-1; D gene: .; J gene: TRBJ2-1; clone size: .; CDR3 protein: CAGSQEAGELYEQFF; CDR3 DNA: TGCGCCGGCAGCCAAGAAGCTGGCGAATTATATGAGCAGTTCTTC